This entry lists 28 T cell receptor beta chains sequenced from one sample in a study of Ad26.COV2.S vaccination and SARS-CoV-2 variants. The data were produced by immunoSEQ multiplex PCR, yet TCRdb's version contains in-frame clones alone and is incomplete. The sample has fewer than 900,000 clones; roughly 90% are singletons. The treatment here: some 19 received Ad26.COV2.S at low or high dose, single or two shots; several received placebo; per-sample allocation not given. Day 63 following the first vaccine or placebo injection was when the samples were taken. This material consisted of peripheral blood, taken in a trial of Ad26.COV2.S vaccine versus placebo. All receptors come from a person aged 18-60 years who received the Ad26.COV2.S COVID-19 vaccine or a placebo.

The chain couples TRBV6-5 to TRBJ2-7; no definite D call. Per the germline V gene, CDR1 is MNHEY and CDR2 is SVGAGI. Trimming pared 0 bases from V and 3 bases from J, leaving 6 bases between. The CDR3 is made up of 13 amino acids. The CDR3 loop reads CASSYSTSYEQYF. CDR3 nucleotides: TGTGCCAGCAGTTACTCCACGAGCTACGAGCAGTACTTC.

The V call is TRBV19, the J call TRBJ1-5; D is possibly TRBD1 (5 bases). The CDR3 covers 14 residues. Per the germline V gene, CDR1 is LNHDA and CDR2 is SQIVND (reference sequence). Trimming cost V 7 bases and J 7 bases, with 17 bases left between them. DNA of the CDR3: TGTGCCAGTACTAATAGCAACCCAGGGCAGCCCCAGCATTTT. Translating gives CASTNSNPGQPQHF.

The chain has TRBV29-1 and TRBJ1-1; no clear D. Germline V gene sequence: CDR1 SQVTM, CDR2 ANQGSEA. Trimming took off 6 bases at V and 4 bases at J, with 15 bases between the two ends. The CDR3 has 13 residues. The DNA of the CDR3 is TGCAGCGTCGCCCCCCCATTTCTCACTGAAGCTTTCTTT. It codes for CSVAPPFLTEAFF.

This chain links TRBV5-1 with TRBJ2-2, with 7 bases aligning to TRBD1. This CDR3 contains 16 residues. Germline V gene sequence: CDR1 SGHRS, CDR2 YFSETQ. Unmatched junction bases numbered 9, after V lost 0 bases and J lost 7 bases. The CDR3 region is CASSLVPGTDLGELFF. The DNA for the CDR3 is TGCGCCAGCAGCTTGGTTCCCGGGACAGACCTCGGGGAGCTGTTTTTT.

V is TRBV7-2 and J is TRBJ1-1; TRBD1 might be the D (5 bases). Per germline, CDR1 SGHTA and CDR2 FQGNSA. Trimming cost V 4 bases and J 1 base, with 13 bases left between them. The CDR3 is 15 residues long. CDR3 in DNA: TGTGCCAGCAGCTCAGCGTGGGGGGGGAACACTGAAGCTTTCTTT. It is translated as CASSSAWGGNTEAFF.

This chain links TRBV5-6 with TRBJ1-6; a weak D match, TRBD1 (6 bases). Germline V gene lookup returns CDR1 SGHDT and CDR2 YYEEEE. The CDR3 is made up of 14 amino acids. V was trimmed by 0 bases and J by 10 bases, leaving 11 bases between them. CDR3 sequence reads: CASSLDRAGSPLHF. The CDR3, as DNA: TGTGCCAGCAGCTTGGACAGGGCTGGCTCACCCCTCCACTTT.

The chain joins TRBV6-2 or TRBV6-3 to TRBJ1-5; D perhaps matches TRBD1 (5 bases). The CDR3 length is 15 residues. Between the trimmed V and J ends, which lost 6 bases and 3 bases, there was a span of 15 bases. In germline, CDR1 is MNHEY, CDR2 SVGEGT. The CDR3 here is CASSSNQGVNQPQHF. The CDR3 DNA sequence: TGTGCCAGCAGCTCGAATCAGGGTGTCAATCAGCCCCAGCATTTT.

The rearrangement links TRBV6-4 to TRBJ1-2; no clear D gene. Trimming took 0 bases from V and 9 from J, leaving 11 bases between them. This CDR3 spans 13 amino acids. Germline lookup yields CDR1 MRHNA and CDR2 SNTAGT. The CDR3 loop is CASSDSVRGRYTF. CDR3 bases: TGTGCCAGCAGTGACTCGGTAAGAGGACGCTACACCTTC.

A remark on this clone: The sample holds other DNA sequences that translate to the same CDR3. V is TRBV6-5 and J is TRBJ2-7; 9 nucleotides align to TRBD1. Trimming cost V 2 bases and J 4 bases; bases outside gene matches: 3. Germline V gene sequence: CDR1 MNHEY, CDR2 SVGAGI. This CDR3 contains 14 residues. The CDR3 spells CASSYGTGPYEQYF. CDR3 bases: TGTGCCAGCAGTTACGGGACAGGGCCTTACGAGCAGTACTTC.

The gene calls are TRBV5-1 and TRBJ2-3, with 8 bases fitting TRBD1. Germline assignment: CDR1 SGHRS and CDR2 YFSETQ. CDR3 length: 14 residues. After removal of 4 bases from V and 1 base from J, the junction contained 2 bases not matched to a gene. The CDR3 protein is CASSPQGGTDTQYF. DNA for the CDR3: TGCGCCAGCAGCCCACAGGGGGGCACAGATACGCAGTATTTT.

The rearrangement joins TRBV3-1 (or the pseudogene TRBV3-2) to TRBJ2-1; D remains ambiguous. Trimming stripped 0 bases from V and 10 bases from J, with 10 bases between. This CDR3 contains 13 residues. The germline gives CDR1 LGHDT, CDR2 YNNKEL (reference sequence). The DNA for the CDR3 is TGTGCCAGCAGCCAAGACCCCTGGGTGGAGCAGTTCTTC. Translation: CASSQDPWVEQFF.

The rearrangement links TRBV7-2 to TRBJ2-4; D unresolved. Trimming shortened V by 0 bases and J by 0 bases, and 9 bases separated the two germline ends. The germline CDR1 and CDR2 sequences are SGHTA and FQGNSA. The CDR3 runs 16 residues. CDR3 in DNA: TGTGCCAGCAGCTTAGCGGGGTCAGTAGCCAAAAACATTCAGTACTTC. It codes for CASSLAGSVAKNIQYF.

The chain carries TRBV4-2 and TRBJ2-3; 9 bases line up with TRBD2. CDR3 length equals 18 residues. J gave up 1 base and V 0 bases, and 8 bases lay outside the gene matches. Germline values: CDR1 LGHNA, CDR2 YNFKEQ. DNA for the CDR3: TGTGCCAGCAGCCAAGAAGCCCGGGTAGCGGGGGGCACAGATACGCAGTATTTT. It translates to CASSQEARVAGGTDTQYF.

The chain joins TRBV6-6 to TRBJ1-1, with D tentatively TRBD1 (5 bases). Trimming pared 5 bases from V and 4 bases from J, leaving 14 bases between. The CDR3 is made up of 14 amino acids. The germline V gene encodes CDR1 MNHNY and CDR2 SVGAGI (reference sequence). CDR3 protein: CASSLVRGSTEAFF. CDR3 DNA sequence: TGTGCCAGCAGTCTGGTGAGGGGTAGCACTGAAGCTTTCTTT.

The sample holds one count of this clone. The chain has TRBV24-1 and TRBJ2-2; D remains ambiguous. CDR3 length: 15 amino acids. Germline assignment: CDR1 KGHDR and CDR2 SFDVKD. The ends were cut back, 4 bases at V and 5 bases at J, with 13 bases in the middle. The chain's CDR3 is CATSDPTLRTGELFF. The CDR3 DNA follows: TGTGCCACCAGTGACCCCACCTTACGAACCGGGGAGCTGTTTTTT.

The CDR3 DNA sequence: TGCGCCAGCAGCCGACAGCCGGGGGTATCGAACACCGGGGAGCTGTTTTTT. This codes for CASSRQPGVSNTGELFF. The chain employs TRBV4-1 and TRBJ2-2; a possible D gene is TRBD2 (6 bases). Trimming cost V 4 bases and J 0 bases, with 15 bases left between them. Germline V gene sequence: CDR1 MGHRA, CDR2 YSYEKL. This CDR3 is 17 amino acids long.

Regarding this clone: The junction and the germline gene differ at one end; a read error may be behind it. In DNA, the CDR3 is TGTGCTAGCAGCTTAATAGGGTCCCCCAATCAGCCCCAGCATTTT. Encoded protein: CASSLIGSPNQPQHF. This rearrangement joins TRBV7-7 to TRBJ1-5; D gene unclear. The CDR3 spans 15 residues. Germline-derived CDR1 and CDR2 are SSHAT and FNYEAQ (reference sequence).

For this clone: The same CDR3 is also encoded by other DNA sequences in this sample. The chain is built from TRBV18 and TRBJ1-5, with 8 bases identical to TRBD1. CDR3 length: 14 amino acids. With V trimmed by 3 bases and J by 5 bases, 3 bases remained unmatched. CDR1 is KGHSH, CDR2 LQKENI, per germline. In DNA form, the CDR3 reads TGTGCCAGCTCACCCGGACAGGGAGATCAGCCCCAGCATTTT. Translation gives CASSPGQGDQPQHF.

The V gene is TRBV27, the J gene TRBJ2-1, with 8 positions matching TRBD2. V lost 2 bases and J lost 7; bases outside the gene matches: 4. This CDR3 has 14 residues. Germline CDR1 reads MNHEY; CDR2 reads SMNVEV (reference sequence). The CDR3, as DNA: TGTGCCAGCAGTTTACTGACTAGCGTTAATGAGCAGTTCTTC. Its protein product is CASSLLTSVNEQFF.

J is TRBJ1-2 and V is TRBV4-3; possibly TRBD1 for D (6 bases). The CDR3 is 13 residues long. CDR1 and CDR2 from the germline V gene are LGHNA and YSLEER. V was trimmed by 3 bases and J by 5 bases, leaving 10 bases between them. Written as DNA, the CDR3 is TGCGCCAGCAGCCATAGACAGGAGTATGGCTACACCTTC. As protein: CASSHRQEYGYTF.

This chain links TRBV3-1 (or the pseudogene TRBV3-2) with TRBJ2-7, with no clear D. V gave up 4 bases and J gave up 5 bases, with 18 bases separating them. The germline V gene encodes CDR1 LGHDT and CDR2 YNNKEL (reference sequence). The CDR3 has 15 amino acids. CDR3 bases: TGTGCCAGCAGCCCATCCTGGACCCCTCGGCACGAGCAGTACTTC. It is translated as CASSPSWTPRHEQYF.

The rearrangement links TRBV5-3 to TRBJ2-3, with 12 bases fitting TRBD2. TRBV5-3 is an open reading frame, and its role is uncertain. J gave up 4 bases and V 0 bases, and 3 bases lay outside the gene matches. CDR3 length: 16 residues. As DNA, the CDR3 is TGTGCCAGAAGCTTGGGACTAGCGGGGGTAGCAGATACGCAGTATTTT. It encodes CARSLGLAGVADTQYF.

The chain recombines TRBV11-1 with TRBJ2-1, with D perhaps TRBD2 (6 bases). Germline assignment: CDR1 SGHAT and CDR2 FQDESV (reference sequence). The CDR3 loop spans 15 amino acids. Trimming shortened V by 4 bases and J by 0 bases, and 10 bases separated the two germline ends. The chain's CDR3 is CASSSDGSSYNEQFF. The CDR3 DNA is TGTGCCAGCAGCTCGGACGGGAGCTCCTACAATGAGCAGTTCTTC. Looking up the rest from reference TRBV11-1 and TRBJ2-1 gives the full variable domain: EAEVAQSPRYKITEKSQAVAFWCDPISGHATLYWYRQILGQGPELLVQFQDESVVDDSQLPKDRFSAERLKGVDSTLKIQPAELGDSAMYLCASSSDGSSYNEQFFGPGTRLTVL.

This chain links TRBV5-5 with TRBJ2-3; the D gene is possibly TRBD2 (5 bases). The CDR3 is 15 residues long. The ends were cut back, 1 base at V and 6 bases at J, with 15 bases in the middle. The germline V gene encodes CDR1 SGHKS and CDR2 YYEKEE (reference sequence). CDR3 sequence: CASSLTIPLGDTQYF. The CDR3 coding sequence is TGTGCCAGCAGCTTGACGATCCCACTAGGCGATACGCAGTATTTT.

This rearrangement joins TRBV24-1 to TRBJ2-5; no reliable D call. The CDR3 has 15 residues. V was trimmed by 1 base and J by 0 bases, leaving 8 bases between them. Germline V gives CDR1 KGHDR, CDR2 SFDVKD. CDR3 sequence reads: CATSDFGLYQETQYF. In DNA, the CDR3 is TGTGCCACCAGTGATTTTGGGCTGTACCAAGAGACCCAGTACTTC.

The rearrangement joins TRBV11-3 to TRBJ2-3; D not certain. Trimming stripped 1 base from V and 3 bases from J, with 11 bases between. Germline V gene sequence: CDR1 SGHNT, CDR2 YENEEA. The CDR3 consists of 15 residues. CDR3: CASSLGSLETDTQYF. The CDR3, as DNA: TGTGCCAGCAGCTTAGGGTCCCTAGAAACAGATACGCAGTATTTT. Full variable domain (missing parts from reference TRBV11-3 and TRBJ2-3): EAGVVQSPRYKIIEKKQPVAFWCNPISGHNTLYWYLQNLGQGPELLIRYENEEAVDDSQLPKDRFSAERLKGVDSTLKIQPAELGDSAVYLCASSLGSLETDTQYFGPGTRLTVL.

The V call is TRBV7-2, the J call TRBJ2-5, with D perhaps given as TRBD1 or TRBD2 (5 bases each). The V gene lost 4 bases and the J gene lost 5 bases, with 14 bases spanning the gap. Germline V gives CDR1 SGHTA, CDR2 FQGNSA. The CDR3 runs to 14 residues. CDR3: CASSSTSWGETQYF. CDR3 coding DNA: TGTGCCAGCAGCTCTACATCTTGGGGGGAGACCCAGTACTTC.

The chain employs TRBV12-3 or TRBV12-4 and TRBJ1-2; no reliable D call. With 7 bases removed from V and 5 bases from J, the gap between germline ends came to 14 bases. CDR3 length: 13 residues. This CDR3 reads CASMRAGPYGYTF. CDR3 DNA sequence: TGTGCCAGCATGCGGGCGGGCCCTTATGGCTACACCTTC.